This T cell receptor (beta chain) was identified during a study of blood T cell repertoires in COVID-19. V shed 3 bases and J shed 7 bases, with 12 bases lying between them. CDR3 length equals 13 residues. The germline gives CDR1 LNHNV, CDR2 YYDKDF (reference sequence). The assay was immunoSEQ multiplex PCR, and TCRdb's table has in-frame clones only and misses some. The data show approximately 270,000 clones, 85% to 90% seen once. This chain connects TRBV15 to TRBJ1-2; D remains ambiguous. Sequences were obtained from PBMCs or T cells enriched from blood (not recorded which). The TCR originated in a man aged 35-49 years who had recovered from COVID-19. The CDR3 region has the DNA TGTGCCACCAGCAGCGGAGGGAGAACTGGCTACACCTTC. Amino acid sequence: CATSSGGRTGYTF.